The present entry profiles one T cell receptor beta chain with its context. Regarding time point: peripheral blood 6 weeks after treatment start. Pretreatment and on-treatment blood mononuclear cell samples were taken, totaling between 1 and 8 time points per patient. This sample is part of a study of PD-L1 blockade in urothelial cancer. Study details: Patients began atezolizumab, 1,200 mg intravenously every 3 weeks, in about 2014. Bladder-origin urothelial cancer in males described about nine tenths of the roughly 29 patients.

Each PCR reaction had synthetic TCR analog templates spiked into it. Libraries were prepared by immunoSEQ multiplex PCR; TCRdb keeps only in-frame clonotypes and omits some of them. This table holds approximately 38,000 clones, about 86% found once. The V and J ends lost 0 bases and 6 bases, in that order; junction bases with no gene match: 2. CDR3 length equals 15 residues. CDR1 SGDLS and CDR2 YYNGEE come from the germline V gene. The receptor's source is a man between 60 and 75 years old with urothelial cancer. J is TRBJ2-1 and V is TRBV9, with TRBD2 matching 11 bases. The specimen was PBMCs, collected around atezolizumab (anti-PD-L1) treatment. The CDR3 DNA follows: TGTGCCAGCAGCGTAGCTAGCGGGGGGAGCAATGAGCAGTTCTTC. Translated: CASSVASGGSNEQFF.